This TCR beta chain was captured by sequencing in a study of T-cell reconstitution after alpha-beta-depleted transplantation in children. This clonotype was counted at least ten times. Unique molecular identifiers were incorporated during preparation of the TCRbeta library. Each CDR3 protein gets one entry after TCRdb re-called the PCR reads with MiXCR. The sample includes a few hundred thousand distinct CDR3 sequences, 9.7% of them seen just once. Trimming took off 1 base at V and 7 bases at J, with 5 bases between the two ends. There are 12 residues in the CDR3. Looked up from germline, CDR1 is SEHNR and CDR2 is FQNEAQ (reference sequence).

The sample consisted of PBMCs from the stem cell graft donor, taken from the stem cell graft. The chain employs TRBV7-9 and TRBJ1-5; D is unclear. This sequence originates from a human donor who donated a stem cell graft to a child with SCID. CDR3 region: CASSLGKQPQHF. In nucleotides, the CDR3 is TGTGCCAGCAGCTTAGGGAAACAGCCCCAGCATTTT.